Sequencing of this T cell receptor beta chain was carried out in a study of post-analysis software for immune sequencing data. Study details: Disease courses included relapsing-remitting, secondary progressive and progressive-relapsing multiple sclerosis.

A remark on this clonotype: The target antigen is unknown.

Incorporated into the TCR beta cDNA libraries were unique molecular identifiers, which served to reduce PCR and sequencing biases. TCRdb re-called the PCR reads with MiXCR, one entry per CDR3 protein. The sample contains roughly 620,000 distinct CDR3 sequences, roughly two fifths of which appear only once. Study outcomes and limitations: TRBV5-6, TRBV5-1 and TRBV20-1 were among four or five TRBV segments more frequent in patients than controls. Patients with multiple sclerosis recorded significantly lower normalized Chao1 diversity than controls, the study found.

The germline gives CDR1 SGHTA, CDR2 FQGNSA. V was cut by 6 bases and J by 13 bases, with 28 bases left in between. The CDR3 totals 16 residues. Sequenced input: blood. The J gene is TRBJ2-4, the V gene TRBV7-2; D is unclear. This sequence originates from a girl under 18 with multiple sclerosis. Written as DNA, the CDR3 is TGTGCCAGCAGACACCCGAATCGGCAGTTATACAATGAGCAGTACTTC. It codes for CASRHPNRQLYNEQYF.